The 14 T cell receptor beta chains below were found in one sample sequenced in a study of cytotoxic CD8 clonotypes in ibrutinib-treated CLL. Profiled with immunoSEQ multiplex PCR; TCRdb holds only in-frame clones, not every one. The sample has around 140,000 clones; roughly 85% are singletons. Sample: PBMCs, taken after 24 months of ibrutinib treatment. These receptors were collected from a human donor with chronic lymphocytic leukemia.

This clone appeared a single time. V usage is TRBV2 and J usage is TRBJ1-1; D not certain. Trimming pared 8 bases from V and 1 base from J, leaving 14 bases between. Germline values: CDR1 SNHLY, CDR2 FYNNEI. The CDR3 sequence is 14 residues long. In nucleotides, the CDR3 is TGTGCCAGCGCTTCCCAGGAGCGGAACACTGAAGCTTTCTTT. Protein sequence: CASASQERNTEAFF.

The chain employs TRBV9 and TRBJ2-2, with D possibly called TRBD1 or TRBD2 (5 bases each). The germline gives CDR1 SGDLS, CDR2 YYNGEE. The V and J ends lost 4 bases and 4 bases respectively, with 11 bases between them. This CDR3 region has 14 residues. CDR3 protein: CASSPTGGTGELFF. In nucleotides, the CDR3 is TGTGCCAGCAGCCCCACTGGGGGCACCGGGGAGCTGTTTTTT.

CDR3 amino acids: CASSSGVLRFTEAFF. CDR3 nucleotide sequence: TGTGCCAGCAGTTCAGGGGTGTTAAGGTTTACTGAAGCTTTCTTT. The rearrangement links TRBV27 to TRBJ1-1; D might be TRBD1 (6 bases). The V gene's germline CDR1 is MNHEY and CDR2 SMNVEV (reference sequence). The V gene lost 4 bases and the J gene lost 5 bases, with 17 bases spanning the gap. This CDR3 is built from 15 residues.

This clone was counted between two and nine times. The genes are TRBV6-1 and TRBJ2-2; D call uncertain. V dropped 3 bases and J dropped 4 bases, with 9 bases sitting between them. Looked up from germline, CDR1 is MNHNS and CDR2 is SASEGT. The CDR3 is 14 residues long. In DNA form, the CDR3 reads TGTGCCAGCAGTGATAACAAAGTCACCGGGGAGCTGTTTTTT. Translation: CASSDNKVTGELFF.

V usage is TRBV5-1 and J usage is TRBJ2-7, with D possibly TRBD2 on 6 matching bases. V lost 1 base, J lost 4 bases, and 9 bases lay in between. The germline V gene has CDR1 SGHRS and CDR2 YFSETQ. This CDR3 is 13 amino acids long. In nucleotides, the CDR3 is TGCGCCAGCAGCTTGAATGGGGGGTACGAGCAGTACTTC. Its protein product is CASSLNGGYEQYF.

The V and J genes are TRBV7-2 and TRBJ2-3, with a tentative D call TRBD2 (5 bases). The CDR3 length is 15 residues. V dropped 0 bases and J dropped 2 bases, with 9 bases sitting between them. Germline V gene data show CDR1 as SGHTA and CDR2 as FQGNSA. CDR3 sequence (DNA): TGTGCCAGCAGCTTAGCGGGGAGCTTCACAGATACGCAGTATTTT. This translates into CASSLAGSFTDTQYF.

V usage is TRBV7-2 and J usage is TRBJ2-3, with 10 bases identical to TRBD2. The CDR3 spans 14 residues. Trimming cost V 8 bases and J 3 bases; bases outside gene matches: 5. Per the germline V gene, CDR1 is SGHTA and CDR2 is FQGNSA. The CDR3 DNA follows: TGTGCCAGCGAAGCGGGGGGGATTACAGATACGCAGTATTTT. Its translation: CASEAGGITDTQYF.

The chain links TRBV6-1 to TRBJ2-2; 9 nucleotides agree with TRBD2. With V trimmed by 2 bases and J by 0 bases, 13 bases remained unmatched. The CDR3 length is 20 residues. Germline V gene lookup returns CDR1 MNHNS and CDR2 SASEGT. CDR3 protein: CASSERGLRASGANTGELFF. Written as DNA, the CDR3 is TGTGCCAGCAGTGAAAGGGGGCTAAGGGCTAGCGGGGCGAACACCGGGGAGCTGTTTTTT.

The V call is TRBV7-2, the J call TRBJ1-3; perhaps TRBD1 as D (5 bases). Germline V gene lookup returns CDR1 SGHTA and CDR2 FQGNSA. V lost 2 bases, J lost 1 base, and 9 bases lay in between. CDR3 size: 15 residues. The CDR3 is CASSLSDRSGNTIYF. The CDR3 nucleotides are TGTGCCAGCAGCTTATCCGACAGATCTGGAAACACCATATATTTT.

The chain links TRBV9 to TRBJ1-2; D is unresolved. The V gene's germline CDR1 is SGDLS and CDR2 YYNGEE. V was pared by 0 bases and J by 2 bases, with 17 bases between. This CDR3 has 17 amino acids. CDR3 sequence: CASSVVGIAEVNYGYTF. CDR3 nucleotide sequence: TGTGCCAGCAGCGTAGTGGGGATCGCCGAGGTCAACTATGGCTACACCTTC.

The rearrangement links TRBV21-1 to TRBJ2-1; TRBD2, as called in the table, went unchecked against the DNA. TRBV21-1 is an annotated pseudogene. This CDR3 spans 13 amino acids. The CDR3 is CASSTRLASEQFF. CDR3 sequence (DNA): TGTGCCAGCAGCACTCGGCTAGCTAGTGAGCAGTTCTTC.

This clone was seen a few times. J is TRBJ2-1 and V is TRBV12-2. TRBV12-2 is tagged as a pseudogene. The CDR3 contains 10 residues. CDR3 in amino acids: CASQGNEQFF. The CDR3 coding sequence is TGTGCAAGTCAAGGCAATGAGCAGTTCTTC.

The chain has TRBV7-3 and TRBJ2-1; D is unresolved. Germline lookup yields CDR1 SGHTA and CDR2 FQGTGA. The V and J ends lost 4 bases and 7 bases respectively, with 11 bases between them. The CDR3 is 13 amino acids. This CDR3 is CASSSEGWNEQFF. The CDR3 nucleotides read TGTGCCAGCAGCTCCGAAGGGTGGAATGAGCAGTTCTTC.

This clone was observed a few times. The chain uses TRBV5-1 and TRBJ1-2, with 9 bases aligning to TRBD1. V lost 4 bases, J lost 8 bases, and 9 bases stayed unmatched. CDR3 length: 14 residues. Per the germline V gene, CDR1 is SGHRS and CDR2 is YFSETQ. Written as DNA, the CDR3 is TGCGCCAGCAGCCAGGGACAGGGCAGGGAGGGCTACACCTTC. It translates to CASSQGQGREGYTF. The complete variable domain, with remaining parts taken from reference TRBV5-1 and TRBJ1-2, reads KAGVTQTPRYLIKTRGQQVTLSCSPISGHRSVSWYQQTPGQGLQFLFEYFSETQRNKGNFPGRFSGRQFSNSRSEMNVSTLELGDSALYLCASSQGQGREGYTFGSGTRLTVV.